This T cell receptor (beta chain) was documented in a study of shared clonotypes between healthy human individuals. The assay was immunoSEQ multiplex PCR, and TCRdb's table has in-frame clones only and misses some. The table records 2 million to 2.5 million clones, roughly 91% of them present only once. Naive CD8 populations comprised CD45RO-negative cells positively selected for CCR7, excluding terminally differentiated effector memory CD45RA+ cells. Germline CDR1 SGDLS, CDR2 YYNGEE. V lost 4 bases, J lost 0 bases, and 10 bases stayed unmatched. The CDR3 spans 18 residues. The chain links TRBV9 to TRBJ2-6, with 7 bases identical to TRBD1. The sample was naive CD8+ T cells from PBMCs. The clonotype comes from a man between 18 and 29 years old in good health. Some clones in this sample may be carry-over from other donors' samples. The CDR3 DNA reads as TGTGCCAGCAGCACCCTCCCGGGACAGTTCTCTGGGGCCAACGTCCTGACTTTC. Protein: CASSTLPGQFSGANVLTF. Using reference TRBV9 and TRBJ2-6 for the parts outside the CDR3, the full variable domain is DSGVTQTPKHLITATGQRVTLRCSPRSGDLSVYWYQQSLDQGLQFLIQYYNGEERAKGNILERFSAQQFPDLHSELNLSSLELGDSALYFCASSTLPGQFSGANVLTFGAGSRLTVL.